What follows are 13 T cell receptor beta chains derived from one specimen sequenced in a study of CD8+ T cells in alopecia areata. Extraction and reverse transcription of RNA yielded cDNA as the sequencing template. The protocol was immunoSEQ multiplex PCR, while the TCRdb copy is restricted to in-frame clones and leaves out a portion. The repertoire holds approximately 280,000 clones, 55% to 70% seen once, with about 1.8% in the top ten. Noted treatment: oral pan-JAK inhibitor, 5-10 mg twice daily. The source material was CD4+ T cells sorted from blood, sampled at week 24, from a patient treated with tofacitinib. All receptors derive from a human donor with alopecia areata.

J is TRBJ2-1 and V is TRBV30; perhaps TRBD1 as D (6 bases). Germline V gene data show CDR1 as GTSNPN and CDR2 as SVGIG (reference sequence). The V end lost 0 bases, the J end lost 12 bases, and 12 bases lay between the germline ends. The CDR3 totals 12 residues. This chain's CDR3 is CAWSVHGQRQFF. In DNA, the CDR3 is TGTGCCTGGAGTGTTCACGGACAGCGGCAGTTCTTC. The full variable domain, completed using reference TRBV30 and TRBJ2-1, is SQTIHQWPATLVQPVGSPLSLECTVEGTSNPNLYWYRQAAGRGLQLLFYSVGIGQISSEVPQNLSASRPQDRQFILSSKKLLLSDSGFYLCAWSVHGQRQFFGPGTRLTVL.

The rearrangement joins TRBV9 to TRBJ2-7, with 7 bases aligning to TRBD1. The CDR3 runs to 15 residues. Germline V gene sequence: CDR1 SGDLS, CDR2 YYNGEE. Losses at the gene ends were 2 bases for V and 4 bases for J; bases not matched to a gene: 9. The CDR3 bases are TGTGCCAGCAGCGTCGGGACAGCGTACCCATACGAGCAGTACTTC. Amino acids: CASSVGTAYPYEQYF.

This clone came up a few times. V usage is TRBV29-1 and J usage is TRBJ1-2, with 12 positions matching TRBD1. V trimming: 8 bases; J trimming: 9 bases; junction bases outside the gene matches: 10. Germline lookup yields CDR1 SQVTM and CDR2 ANQGSEA. This CDR3 has 13 amino acids. CDR3 DNA sequence: TGCAGCACGAGGGGACAGGGGGCAGTTAGCTACACCTTC. Its translation: CSTRGQGAVSYTF.

This clone was seen more than once but under ten times. This chain links TRBV28 with TRBJ2-1; D gene uncertain. The germline gives CDR1 MDHEN, CDR2 SYDVKM. V was clipped by 3 bases and J by 11 bases, with 11 bases between them. The CDR3 spans 12 residues. The CDR3 nucleotides read TGTGCCAGCAGTTTGGAGAGGAATAAGCAGTTCTTC. Translated, it gives CASSLERNKQFF.

The chain has TRBV15 and TRBJ2-3; 8 bases match TRBD1. V lost 0 bases, J lost 2 bases, and 4 bases stayed unmatched. Germline V lookup: CDR1 LNHNV, CDR2 YYDKDF (reference sequence). This CDR3 has 16 amino acids. CDR3 DNA sequence: TGTGCCACCAGCAGAGAGACAGGGGCGTCCACAGATACGCAGTATTTT. The encoded protein is CATSRETGASTDTQYF.

The chain carries TRBV6-5 and TRBJ2-2; D remains unclear. V was trimmed by 6 bases and J by 3 bases, leaving 5 bases between them. The germline gives CDR1 MNHEY, CDR2 SVGAGI. The CDR3 has 12 residues. CDR3: CASSRDTGELFF. CDR3 coding DNA: TGTGCCAGCAGCAGAGACACCGGGGAGCTGTTTTTT.

Here the CDR3 reads CASSEGSSYNEQFF. The CDR3 region has the DNA TGTGCCAGCAGTGAAGGGAGCTCCTACAATGAGCAGTTCTTC. The V and J genes are TRBV2 and TRBJ2-1; D unclear. This CDR3 comprises 14 residues. Germline V gives CDR1 SNHLY, CDR2 FYNNEI. V gave up 1 base and J gave up 0 bases, with 4 bases separating them.

The chain carries TRBV2 and TRBJ1-5; D might be TRBD1 (5 bases). Trimming removed 7 bases from V and 2 bases from J, with 9 bases in between. The CDR3 totals 13 residues. CDR1 is SNHLY and CDR2 is FYNNEI in the germline V gene. The CDR3 DNA is TGTGCCAGCAAGGGGTTGGGCAATCAGCCCCAGCATTTT. It codes for CASKGLGNQPQHF.

CDR3 coding DNA: TGTGCCAGCAGCTTGGCAGATAATCAAGAGACCCAGTACTTC. Protein: CASSLADNQETQYF. The chain recombines TRBV5-4 with TRBJ2-5; D gene uncertain. Trimming took off 0 bases at V and 2 bases at J, with 8 bases between the two ends. Germline assignment: CDR1 SGHNT and CDR2 YYREEE (reference sequence). There are 14 residues in the CDR3.

The chain carries TRBV6-6 and TRBJ2-5, with D perhaps matching TRBD1 (5 bases). Germline CDR1 and CDR2: MNHNY and SVGAGI (reference sequence). This CDR3 has 13 residues. V dropped 1 base and J dropped 5 bases, with 8 bases sitting between them. The CDR3 nucleotides read TGTGCCAGCAGTTACTACCCAGGGGAGACCCAGTACTTC. The encoded protein is CASSYYPGETQYF.

V is TRBV29-1 and J is TRBJ2-5, with 9 nucleotides matching TRBD1. V shed 5 bases and J 5 bases; nucleotides not matched to a gene: 9. The CDR3 loop spans 14 amino acids. The germline V gene encodes CDR1 SQVTM and CDR2 ANQGSEA. The CDR3 protein is CSVSHRGLEETQYF. The CDR3 coding sequence is TGCAGCGTTTCTCACAGGGGGCTGGAGGAGACCCAGTACTTC.

The chain links TRBV7-9 to TRBJ1-1; no reliable D call. Germline lookup yields CDR1 SEHNR and CDR2 FQNEAQ (reference sequence). The germline V and J ends were trimmed by 5 bases and 1 base, with 14 bases remaining between them. The CDR3 length is 15 residues. CDR3 sequence reads: CASSPQRETNTEAFF. CDR3 nucleotides: TGTGCCAGCAGCCCTCAGCGGGAAACGAACACTGAAGCTTTCTTT.

This clone was picked up a small number of times. The CDR3 DNA reads TGTGCCAGCAGCGGTAGTGGGCAAGAGACCCAGTACTTC. Translating it yields CASSGSGQETQYF. The rearrangement links TRBV7-2 to TRBJ2-5; D remains unclear. This CDR3 contains 13 residues. CDR1 is SGHTA and CDR2 is FQGNSA in the germline V gene. The ends were cut back, 5 bases at V and 2 bases at J, with 9 bases in the middle.